The clone carrying this T cell receptor beta chain has at least ten counts. What it binds is not known. Unmatched junction bases numbered 13, after V lost 5 bases and J lost 3 bases. Per germline, CDR1 SGHTA and CDR2 FQGNSA. This CDR3 is 16 amino acids long. Participants with hyperthyroidism, aged 18 to 65, were newly diagnosed with under 2 months' duration. Reliance was placed on clinical symptoms, serum thyroxine, TRAb, thyroid ultrasound and orbital computed tomography for diagnosis. These data are taken from a study of Graves' ophthalmopathy and Graves' hyperthyroidism. Researchers took RNA transcripts and amplified TCR beta CDR3 regions from them. The library came from an HTBI-primed first-round RT-PCR and a second-round multiplex PCR. TCRdb reanalysed the multiplex PCR reads using MiXCR and keeps one entry per CDR3 protein. The table includes about 1.1 million distinct CDR3 sequences, roughly 35% detected once.

Study-wide results and caveats: Prediction of ophthalmopathy progression reached about 71% sensitivity and 72.22% specificity. Detected in blood as well were most expanded thyroid clonotypes with frequency above 0.001.

The clonotype was recovered from an adult man with Graves' hyperthyroidism. Sequencing input: peripheral blood or thyroid tissue (not recorded which). V and J are TRBV7-2 and TRBJ2-7, with 7 bases that match TRBD2. CDR3: CASSPRGGGILYEQYF. CDR3 sequence (DNA): TGTGCCAGCAGCCCGCGGGGCGGGGGAATCCTCTACGAGCAGTACTTC.